The sequence of this TCR beta chain was determined in a study of blood T cell repertoires in COVID-19. Study-wide background: Samples representing acute and convalescent COVID-19 were sourced from the United States, Italy and Spain.

Seattle's cohort entered during active infection and was followed longitudinally. Profiling relied on immunoSEQ multiplex PCR, and the TCRdb table lists in-frame clones only, not all of them. The data contain about 170,000 clones, approximately 81% of them singletons. Germline V CDR1 and CDR2: GTSNPN, SVGIG (reference sequence). The CDR3 extends over 11 amino acids. The ends were cut back, 7 bases at V and 8 bases at J, with 9 bases in the middle. This sequence originates from an older woman with COVID-19, enrolled during active disease. The sequenced material came from peripheral blood. V usage is TRBV30 and J usage is TRBJ1-6; D might be TRBD1 (6 bases). CDR3 DNA: TGTGCCTCCAACAGGGATTCACCCCTCCACTTT. Encoded protein: CASNRDSPLHF.